The present entry profiles one T cell receptor (beta chain) with its context. Antigen: not known. The data derive from a study of blood T cells in healthy people across ages. Study observations and caveats: Strong correlation linked observed beta diversity and percent naive T cells.

The use of a sample-barcoded 5' primer and a J-beta primer mix characterized a second PCR of about 7 to 12 cycles. From the 5' RACE reads, TCRdb called clonotypes with MiXCR, one entry per CDR3 protein. The sample holds about 1,400,000 distinct CDR3 sequences, 59% seen once. V lost 6 bases and J lost 0, with 5 bases in between. Germline-derived CDR1 and CDR2 are SEHNR and FQNEAQ (reference sequence). The CDR3 is 12 residues long. Each individual donor underwent a draw of ten milliliters of peripheral blood. Per-sample yields of isolated PBMCs were at least 6 million. This clonotype originated in a young man in good health. The specimen sequenced was blood. The gene calls are TRBV7-9 and TRBJ2-5; D ambiguous. The CDR3 is CASRDNQETQYF. Here the CDR3 DNA reads TGTGCCAGCAGAGACAACCAAGAGACCCAGTACTTC.